A single sample gave rise to the 7 T cell receptor beta chains below, sequenced in a study of chemoradiotherapy in HPV16-positive cancers. This table comes from immunoSEQ multiplex PCR, and its TCRdb copy is limited to in-frame clones, with some not included. Of 15,000 to 20,000 clones detected, roughly 90% appear once; the ten largest clones hold about 2.1%. This specimen was blood, taken from a patient who underwent chemoradiotherapy. These TCRs come from a human donor with HPV-associated anogenital cancer.

This chain joins TRBV29-1 and TRBJ1-1; D gene ambiguous. Trimming stripped 3 bases from V and 6 bases from J, with 8 bases between. CDR1 SQVTM and CDR2 ANQGSEA come from the germline V gene. The CDR3 is made up of 11 amino acids. CDR3 nucleotides: TGCAGCGTTGAGCGCGCCCCTGAAGCTTTCTTT. Translated: CSVERAPEAFF. The variable domain in full, with the rest retrieved from reference TRBV29-1 and TRBJ1-1, is SAVISQKPSRDICQRGTSLTIQCQVDSQVTMMFWYRQQPGQSLTLIATANQGSEATYESGFVIDKFPISRPNLTFSTLTVSNMSPEDSSIYLCSVERAPEAFFGQGTRLTVV.

The V and J genes are TRBV9 and TRBJ2-2; possible D gene TRBD2, 5 bases. This CDR3 comprises 15 residues. CDR1 is SGDLS and CDR2 is YYNGEE in the germline V gene. The V end was cut by 4 bases, the J end by 5 bases, with 15 bases between. The CDR3 nucleotides are TGTGCCAGCAGCCCGGAGGCTGTTAGGACCGGGGAGCTGTTTTTT. Translation: CASSPEAVRTGELFF.

The genes are TRBV2 and TRBJ2-5, with 8 bases identical to TRBD2. The CDR3 length is 15 residues. V shed 4 bases and J 5 bases; nucleotides not matched to a gene: 9. Germline CDR1 SNHLY, CDR2 FYNNEI. The CDR3 reads CASSGNGRAMETQYF. CDR3 DNA sequence: TGTGCCAGCAGTGGGAACGGGAGGGCCATGGAGACCCAGTACTTC.

The genes are TRBV29-1 and TRBJ2-1, with TRBD2 matching 10 bases. V lost 3 bases and J lost 9; bases outside the gene matches: 11. The length of the CDR3 is 15 residues. In germline, CDR1 is SQVTM, CDR2 ANQGSEA. The CDR3 loop reads CSVDGRAGGPSEQFF. For the CDR3, the DNA is TGCAGCGTTGATGGTCGAGCGGGGGGGCCATCTGAGCAGTTCTTC.

CDR3: CASSLAGGLSYNEQFF. CDR3 nucleotides: TGTGCCAGCAGCTTAGCAGGCGGCCTTTCCTACAATGAGCAGTTCTTC. This chain links TRBV7-2 with TRBJ2-1, with D unclear. The CDR3 consists of 16 residues. Germline V gives CDR1 SGHTA, CDR2 FQGNSA. The germline V and J ends were trimmed by 0 bases and 1 base, with 10 bases remaining between them.

In this sample, this clone turned up once. The V and J genes are TRBV30 and TRBJ1-3; a possible D gene is TRBD1 (5 bases). The V and J ends lost 2 bases and 6 bases respectively, with 14 bases between them. The CDR3 is 14 residues long. Germline loops: CDR1 GTSNPN, CDR2 SVGIG (reference sequence). Here the CDR3 DNA reads TGTGCCTGGAGTAAGTTGGACAAAGCAAACACCATATATTTT. As protein: CAWSKLDKANTIYF.

V gene TRBV29-1 combines with J gene TRBJ1-2; tentatively, D is TRBD1 (5 bases). The CDR3 totals 14 residues. V dropped 2 bases and J dropped 4 bases, with 14 bases sitting between them. Germline lookup yields CDR1 SQVTM and CDR2 ANQGSEA. Written as DNA, the CDR3 is TGCAGCGTTGAATTTGGGGGGATAAGCTATGGCTACACCTTC. It codes for CSVEFGGISYGYTF.